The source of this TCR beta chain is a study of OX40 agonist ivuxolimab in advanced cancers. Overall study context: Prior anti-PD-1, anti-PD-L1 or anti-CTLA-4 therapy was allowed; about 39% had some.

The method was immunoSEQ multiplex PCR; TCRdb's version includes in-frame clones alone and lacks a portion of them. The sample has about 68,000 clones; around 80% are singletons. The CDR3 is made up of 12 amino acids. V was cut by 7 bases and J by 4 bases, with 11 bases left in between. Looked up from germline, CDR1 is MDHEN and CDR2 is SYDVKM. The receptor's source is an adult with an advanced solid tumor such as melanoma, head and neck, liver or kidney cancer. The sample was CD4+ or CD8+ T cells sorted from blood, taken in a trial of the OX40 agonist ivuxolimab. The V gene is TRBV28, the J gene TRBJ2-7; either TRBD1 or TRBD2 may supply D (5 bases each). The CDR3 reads CASTGTRYEQYF. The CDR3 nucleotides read TGTGCCAGCACGGGGACCCGGTACGAGCAGTACTTC.